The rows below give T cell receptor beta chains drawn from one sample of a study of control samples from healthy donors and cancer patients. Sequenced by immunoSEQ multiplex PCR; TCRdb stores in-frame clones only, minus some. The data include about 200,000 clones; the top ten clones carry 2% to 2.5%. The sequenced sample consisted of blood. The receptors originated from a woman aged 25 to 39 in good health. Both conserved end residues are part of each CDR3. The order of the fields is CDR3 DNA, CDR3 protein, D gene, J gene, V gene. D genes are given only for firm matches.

cdr3_nt: TGTGCCAGCAGCTTGGCCCCGGACGGGCAGTACTTC; cdr3_aa: CASSLAPDGQYF; d_call: .; j_call: TRBJ2-7; v_call: TRBV5-6
cdr3_nt: TGTGCCAGCAGCCCGCCGACAGGACGCACAGATACGCAGTATTTT; cdr3_aa: CASSPPTGRTDTQYF; d_call: .; j_call: TRBJ2-3; v_call: TRBV7-9
cdr3_nt: TGTGCCAGCAGCTTAAGAGGGGGGGAAGTCTACAATGAGCAGTTCTTC; cdr3_aa: CASSLRGGEVYNEQFF; d_call: .; j_call: TRBJ2-1; v_call: TRBV7-3
cdr3_nt: TGTGCCAGCAGGGTCGGGGGGAACACTGAAGCTTTCTTT; cdr3_aa: CASRVGGNTEAFF; d_call: .; j_call: TRBJ1-1; v_call: TRBV27
cdr3_nt: TGTGCCAGCACGTATGAGGACACTGAAGCTTTCTTT; cdr3_aa: CASTYEDTEAFF; d_call: .; j_call: TRBJ1-1; v_call: TRBV28
cdr3_nt: TGTGCCAGCGAGAGGGGGCTAGCGGGGATGACAGATACGCAGTATTTT; cdr3_aa: CASERGLAGMTDTQYF; d_call: TRBD2; j_call: TRBJ2-3; v_call: TRBV9
cdr3_nt: TGTGCCAGCAGTTACTCCGGGACGATGAACACTGAAGCTTTCTTT; cdr3_aa: CASSYSGTMNTEAFF; d_call: .; j_call: TRBJ1-1; v_call: TRBV6-5
cdr3_nt: TGCGCCAGCAGCTTGAGTACAGGGGATTTGAAGACCCAGTACTTC; cdr3_aa: CASSLSTGDLKTQYF; d_call: TRBD1; j_call: TRBJ2-5; v_call: TRBV5-1
cdr3_nt: TGTGCCAGCAGTTTCCGGACACAAAACTATGGCTACACCTTC; cdr3_aa: CASSFRTQNYGYTF; d_call: .; j_call: TRBJ1-2; v_call: TRBV27
cdr3_nt: TGTGCCAGCAGTCCGAGGTCCCGATCTAATGAAAAACTGTTTTTT; cdr3_aa: CASSPRSRSNEKLFF; d_call: .; j_call: TRBJ1-4; v_call: TRBV27
cdr3_nt: TGTGCCAGCAGTACCCAGGGTTTTGGCGGCTACACCTTC; cdr3_aa: CASSTQGFGGYTF; d_call: .; j_call: TRBJ1-2; v_call: TRBV12-3/TRBV12-4
cdr3_nt: TGTGCCAGCAGTTACCCCTCAGGGTACACTGAAGCTTTCTTT; cdr3_aa: CASSYPSGYTEAFF; d_call: .; j_call: TRBJ1-1; v_call: TRBV6-2/TRBV6-3
cdr3_nt: TGCGCCAGCAGCTTGTTCGGGGGGGCCGCAGATACGCAGTATTTT; cdr3_aa: CASSLFGGAADTQYF; d_call: TRBD2; j_call: TRBJ2-3; v_call: TRBV5-1
cdr3_nt: TGTGCCAGTACCGATCCTGGGACAGGGGGCTACACCTTC; cdr3_aa: CASTDPGTGGYTF; d_call: TRBD1; j_call: TRBJ1-2; v_call: TRBV19
cdr3_nt: TGCGCCAGCATCCAGGACAGTATCTACACAGATACGCAGTATTTT; cdr3_aa: CASIQDSIYTDTQYF; d_call: .; j_call: TRBJ2-3; v_call: TRBV5-1
cdr3_nt: TGTGCCAGCAGCCCAAGCGCAGGAGTGAACACTGAAGCTTTCTTT; cdr3_aa: CASSPSAGVNTEAFF; d_call: .; j_call: TRBJ1-1; v_call: TRBV7-3
cdr3_nt: TGTGCCAGTAGTGACCCTAACTACACCGGGGAGCTGTTTTTT; cdr3_aa: CASSDPNYTGELFF; d_call: .; j_call: TRBJ2-2; v_call: TRBV19
cdr3_nt: TGTGCCAGCAGTCGGGACAGGGAGCTGGGTCAGCCCCAGCATTTT; cdr3_aa: CASSRDRELGQPQHF; d_call: TRBD1; j_call: TRBJ1-5; v_call: TRBV28
cdr3_nt: TGTGCCAGCACGGGCGGGGGCTGGGGCTACACCTTC; cdr3_aa: CASTGGGWGYTF; d_call: .; j_call: TRBJ1-2; v_call: TRBV6-5
cdr3_nt: TGTGCCAGCAGCCAAGGACCGTCGGGCAATCAGCCCCAGCATTTT; cdr3_aa: CASSQGPSGNQPQHF; d_call: .; j_call: TRBJ1-5; v_call: TRBV3-1/TRBV3-2
cdr3_nt: TGTGCCAGCAGCAAAGGGACAGGGGAGGCCACAGATACGCAGTATTTT; cdr3_aa: CASSKGTGEATDTQYF; d_call: TRBD1; j_call: TRBJ2-3; v_call: TRBV11-2
cdr3_nt: TGTGCCAGCAGCCAAGGCCCTTGCAGGGGGCAGGTTTTGATTTATCAGCCCCAGCATTTT; cdr3_aa: CASSQGPCRGQVLIYQPQHF; d_call: .; j_call: TRBJ1-5; v_call: TRBV21-1
cdr3_nt: TGTGCCAGCAGTTTGATGGGAGAGGGACGGAATCAGCCCCAGCATTTT; cdr3_aa: CASSLMGEGRNQPQHF; d_call: .; j_call: TRBJ1-5; v_call: TRBV28
cdr3_nt: TGTGCCAGCAGTGTAGGACAGGTCTATGGCTACACCTTC; cdr3_aa: CASSVGQVYGYTF; d_call: TRBD1; j_call: TRBJ1-2; v_call: TRBV6-2/TRBV6-3
cdr3_nt: TGTGCCAGCAGTTATAGAGGACAGGGAGACACTGAAGCTTTCTTT; cdr3_aa: CASSYRGQGDTEAFF; d_call: TRBD1; j_call: TRBJ1-1; v_call: TRBV6-6
cdr3_nt: TGTGCCAGCAGCTTACAGGGACAGGGGTCCTATGGCTACACCTTC; cdr3_aa: CASSLQGQGSYGYTF; d_call: TRBD1; j_call: TRBJ1-2; v_call: TRBV7-2
cdr3_nt: TGTGCCAGCAGCTTAGCGCTGGGGCCGATCACCATATATTTT; cdr3_aa: CASSLALGPITIYF; d_call: .; j_call: TRBJ1-3; v_call: TRBV7-2
cdr3_nt: TGTGCCAGCAGCTTAGGACAGATGAACACTGAAGCTTTCTTT; cdr3_aa: CASSLGQMNTEAFF; d_call: .; j_call: TRBJ1-1; v_call: TRBV13
cdr3_nt: TGTGCCAGCTGGGCAGGCGACGGGGCGAGTGTGTATGGCTACACCTTC; cdr3_aa: CASWAGDGASVYGYTF; d_call: .; j_call: TRBJ1-2; v_call: TRBV28
cdr3_nt: TGCGCCAGCAGTTACTCAGGGTCGCCAAGGGAAAACACCATATATTTT; cdr3_aa: CASSYSGSPRENTIYF; d_call: .; j_call: TRBJ1-3; v_call: TRBV5-1
cdr3_nt: TGTGCCAGCAGCGTAGCTACGGGACAGGGCGTCTATGGCTACACCTTC; cdr3_aa: CASSVATGQGVYGYTF; d_call: TRBD1; j_call: TRBJ1-2; v_call: TRBV9
cdr3_nt: TGTGCCAGCAGCGTAGGCCTCGGGCAGCCCCAGCATTTT; cdr3_aa: CASSVGLGQPQHF; d_call: .; j_call: TRBJ1-5; v_call: TRBV9
cdr3_nt: TGCGCCAGCAGCCCAACCCGACAGGGGGGTGGAAACACCATATATTTT; cdr3_aa: CASSPTRQGGGNTIYF; d_call: TRBD1; j_call: TRBJ1-3; v_call: TRBV5-1
cdr3_nt: TGTGCCAGCAACAGAGGGGACAACTCTGGAAACACCATATATTTT; cdr3_aa: CASNRGDNSGNTIYF; d_call: .; j_call: TRBJ1-3; v_call: TRBV9
cdr3_nt: TGTGCCAGCAGCTTAGAAGGAATACGGCCCCAGCATTTT; cdr3_aa: CASSLEGIRPQHF; d_call: .; j_call: TRBJ1-5; v_call: TRBV7-2
cdr3_nt: TGTGCCAGCAGTAAGCTAGCGGGGGGAGAGACCCAGTACTTC; cdr3_aa: CASSKLAGGETQYF; d_call: TRBD2; j_call: TRBJ2-5; v_call: TRBV28
cdr3_nt: TGTGCCAGCAGCCATGGGACAGGGGGCGCCTACAATGAGCAGTTCTTC; cdr3_aa: CASSHGTGGAYNEQFF; d_call: TRBD1; j_call: TRBJ2-1; v_call: TRBV14
cdr3_nt: TGTGCCAGCAGGGGCGACAGGGCTAGCTACACCTTC; cdr3_aa: CASRGDRASYTF; d_call: TRBD1; j_call: TRBJ1-2; v_call: TRBV2